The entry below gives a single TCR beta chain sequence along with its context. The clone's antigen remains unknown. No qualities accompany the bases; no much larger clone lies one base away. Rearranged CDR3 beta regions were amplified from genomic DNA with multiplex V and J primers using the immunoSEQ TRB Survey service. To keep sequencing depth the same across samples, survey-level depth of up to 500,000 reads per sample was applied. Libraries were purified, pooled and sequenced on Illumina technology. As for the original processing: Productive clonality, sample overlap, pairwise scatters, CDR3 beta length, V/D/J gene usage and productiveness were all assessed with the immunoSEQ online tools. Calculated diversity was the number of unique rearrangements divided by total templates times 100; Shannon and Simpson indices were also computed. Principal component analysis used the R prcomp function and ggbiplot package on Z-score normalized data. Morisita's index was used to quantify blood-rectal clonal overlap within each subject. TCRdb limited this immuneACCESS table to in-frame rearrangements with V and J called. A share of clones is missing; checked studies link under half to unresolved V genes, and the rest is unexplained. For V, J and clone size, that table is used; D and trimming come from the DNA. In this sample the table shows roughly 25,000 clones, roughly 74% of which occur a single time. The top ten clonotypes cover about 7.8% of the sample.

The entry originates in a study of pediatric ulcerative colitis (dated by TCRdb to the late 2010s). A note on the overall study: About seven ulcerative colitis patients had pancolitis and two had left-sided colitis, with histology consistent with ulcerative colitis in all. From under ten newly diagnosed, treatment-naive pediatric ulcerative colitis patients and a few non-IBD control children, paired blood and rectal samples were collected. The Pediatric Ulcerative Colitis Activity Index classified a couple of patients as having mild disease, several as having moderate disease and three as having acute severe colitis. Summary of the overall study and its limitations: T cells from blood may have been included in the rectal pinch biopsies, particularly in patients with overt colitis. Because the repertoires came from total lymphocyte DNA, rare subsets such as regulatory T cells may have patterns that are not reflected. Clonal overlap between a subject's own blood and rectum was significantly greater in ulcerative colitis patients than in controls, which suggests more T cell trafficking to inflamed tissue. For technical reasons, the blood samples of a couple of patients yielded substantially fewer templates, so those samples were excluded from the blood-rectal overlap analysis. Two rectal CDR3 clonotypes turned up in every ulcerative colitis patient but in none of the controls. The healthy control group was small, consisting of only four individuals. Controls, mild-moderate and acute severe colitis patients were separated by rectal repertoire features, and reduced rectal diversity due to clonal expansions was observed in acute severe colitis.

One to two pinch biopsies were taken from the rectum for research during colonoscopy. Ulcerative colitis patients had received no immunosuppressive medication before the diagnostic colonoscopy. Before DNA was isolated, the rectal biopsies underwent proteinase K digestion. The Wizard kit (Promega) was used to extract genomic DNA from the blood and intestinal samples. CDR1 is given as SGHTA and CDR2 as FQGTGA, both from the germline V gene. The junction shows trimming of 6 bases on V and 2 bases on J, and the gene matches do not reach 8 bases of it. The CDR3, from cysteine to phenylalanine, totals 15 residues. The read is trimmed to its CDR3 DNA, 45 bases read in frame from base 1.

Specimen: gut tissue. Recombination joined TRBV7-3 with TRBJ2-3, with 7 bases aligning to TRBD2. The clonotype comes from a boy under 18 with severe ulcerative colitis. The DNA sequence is TGTGCCAGCAGTGACACGGGACTAAACACAGATACGCAGTATTTT. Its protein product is CASSDTGLNTDTQYF.